This TCR beta chain was found in a study of CXCR3-negative and CXCR3-positive naive CD8 T cells. UMI-labeled 5' RACE yielded the TRB cDNA libraries. TCRdb re-called the 5' RACE reads and catalogs CDR3 proteins one per entry, DNA excluded. Recorded here are around 140,000 distinct CDR3 sequences; the top ten clones represent 0.41%. Notes on the study in general: Comparison of naive cells showed more hydrophobic TRB CDR3s in CXCR3-positive than in CXCR3-negative naive cells. Naive cells, whether CXCR3-negative or CXCR3-positive, had similar TRBV-TRBJ usage, while memory cells differed.

The CDR3 runs 12 residues. Germline values: CDR1 SGHRS, CDR2 YFSETQ. Points on this clonotype: Its target is unknown.

The source material was naive CXCR3+ CD8+ T cells from blood. Indicated subset: CD45RO-CCR7+CD27+CD95- naive CD8+ T cells expressing CXCR3 (TNR3+). This receptor was identified in a human donor in good health. Some clones in this sample may be carry-over from other donors' samples. The rearrangement uses TRBV5-1 and TRBJ1-1; TCRdb calls TRBD1, which cannot be checked without DNA. Here the CDR3 reads CASSLRANEAFF.